These 27 T cell receptor beta chains were all obtained from the same sample, sequenced in a study of blood T cell repertoires in COVID-19. Profiling relied on immunoSEQ multiplex PCR, and the TCRdb table lists in-frame clones only, not all of them. The sample consists of approximately 250,000 clones, around 90% of them appearing once. The sequenced sample consisted of PBMCs or T cells enriched from blood (not recorded which). These receptors came from a woman in her sixties in a cohort exposed to, infected with or recovered from COVID-19 (not recorded which).

V usage is TRBV19 and J usage is TRBJ2-4, with a possible D match to TRBD1 (5 bases). Germline lookup yields CDR1 LNHDA and CDR2 SQIVND (reference sequence). V was clipped by 5 bases and J by 4 bases, with 9 bases between them. CDR3 length: 13 amino acids. CDR3 nucleotides: TGTGCCAGTAGTGCAGGGTTGAAAAACATTCAGTACTTC. This sequence encodes CASSAGLKNIQYF.

There are a few counts of this clone. CDR3 protein: CASSRQGNTEAFF. As DNA, the CDR3 is TGTGCCAGCAGCCGACAGGGGAACACTGAAGCTTTCTTT. The rearrangement links TRBV5-8 to TRBJ1-1, with TRBD1 matching over 7 bases. The germline V gene encodes CDR1 SGHTS and CDR2 YDEGEE. The V segment lost 4 bases and the J segment 1 base; nucleotides outside the gene matches: 1. This CDR3 is built from 13 residues. The complete variable domain, with remaining parts taken from reference TRBV5-8 and TRBJ1-1, reads EAGVTQSPTHLIKTRGQQATLRCSPISGHTSVYWYQQALGLGLQFLLWYDEGEERNRGNFPPRFSGRQFPNYSSELNVNALELEDSALYLCASSRQGNTEAFFGQGTRLTVV.

The gene calls are TRBV5-6 and TRBJ1-3; D call uncertain. Germline V gene lookup returns CDR1 SGHDT and CDR2 YYEEEE. Trimming pared 0 bases from V and 0 bases from J, leaving 7 bases between. This CDR3 has 15 amino acids. DNA of the CDR3: TGTGCCAGCAGCTTGGGCGTCTTCTCTGGAAACACCATATATTTT. Its translation is CASSLGVFSGNTIYF.

This clone was seen only once. V is TRBV7-2 and J is TRBJ2-3; TRBD2 matches at 12 bases. CDR1 SGHTA and CDR2 FQGNSA come from the germline V gene. This CDR3 has 19 residues. The J segment lost 0 bases and the V segment lost 6 bases, leaving 13 bases of the junction unmatched. This CDR3 is CASRQLLAGGIRSTDTQYF. The CDR3 DNA sequence: TGTGCCAGCAGGCAACTTCTAGCGGGAGGGATTCGTAGCACAGATACGCAGTATTTT.

This sequence joins TRBV19 and TRBJ2-1; D is possibly TRBD2 (5 bases). CDR3 length: 14 residues. V was shortened by 0 bases and J by 7 bases, with 10 bases between the two germline ends. CDR1 and CDR2 (germline): LNHDA, SQIVND (reference sequence). CDR3 sequence (DNA): TGTGCCAGTAGTATAGATCCGGGAATTAATGAGCAGTTCTTC. It translates to CASSIDPGINEQFF.

The J gene is TRBJ2-3, the V gene TRBV11-2; no firm D call. V was shortened by 5 bases and J by 4 bases, with 25 bases between the two germline ends. The CDR3 has 18 residues. The V gene's germline CDR1 is SGHAT and CDR2 FQNNGV. CDR3 residues: CASSTAAPNSFAPDTQYF. The CDR3 region has the DNA TGTGCCAGCAGCACCGCAGCCCCCAACAGTTTCGCCCCAGATACGCAGTATTTT. Drawing the rest from reference TRBV11-2 and TRBJ2-3, the complete variable domain is EAGVAQSPRYKIIEKRQSVAFWCNPISGHATLYWYQQILGQGPKLLIQFQNNGVVDDSQLPKDRFSAERLKGVDSTLKIQPAKLEDSAVYLCASSTAAPNSFAPDTQYFGPGTRLTVL.

This chain uses TRBV29-1 with TRBJ2-3, with D perhaps being TRBD1 or TRBD2 (5 bases each). V was cut by 7 bases and J by 2 bases, with 13 bases left in between. The germline V gene has CDR1 SQVTM and CDR2 ANQGSEA. The CDR3 consists of 13 residues. The CDR3 loop is CSGGSFNTDTQYF. The CDR3 DNA sequence: TGCAGCGGGGGGTCTTTTAACACAGATACGCAGTATTTT.

CDR3 DNA sequence: TGTGCCTGGAGTGCTAGGGGAAACACCATATATTTT. Protein product: CAWSARGNTIYF. This chain connects TRBV30 to TRBJ1-3; no reliable D call. The length of the CDR3 is 12 residues. Trimming took 1 base from V and 4 from J, leaving 5 bases between them. Germline-derived CDR1 and CDR2 are GTSNPN and SVGIG (reference sequence).

In this sample, this clone is medium-sized. V usage is TRBV6-5 and J usage is TRBJ2-5; 7 nucleotides line up with TRBD1. The CDR3 spans 14 residues. J lost 5 bases, V lost 6 bases, and 9 bases had no gene match. The germline V gene has CDR1 MNHEY and CDR2 SVGAGI. The CDR3 bases are TGTGCCAGCAGCTCGACAGGGACGAGTGAGACCCAGTACTTC. Protein: CASSSTGTSETQYF.

This chain joins TRBV18 and TRBJ2-7; D not certain. Germline loops: CDR1 KGHSH, CDR2 LQKENI. This CDR3 spans 14 amino acids. Trimming pared 0 bases from V and 1 base from J, leaving 7 bases between. CDR3 region: CASSPPRESYEQYF. In DNA, the CDR3 is TGTGCCAGCTCACCACCACGAGAGTCCTACGAGCAGTACTTC.

The chain recombines TRBV23-1 with TRBJ1-5; D unclear. TRBV23-1 counts as an open reading frame of uncertain function. This CDR3 has 14 amino acids. Deletions cut 7 bases from V and 4 bases from J, with 14 bases between. CDR3: CASTDTTRNQPQHF. The CDR3 DNA reads TGCGCCAGCACCGATACCACGCGGAATCAGCCCCAGCATTTT.

The chain has TRBV7-3 and TRBJ2-1, with D hard to call. The V end lost 2 bases, the J end lost 5 bases, and 7 bases lay between the germline ends. There are 13 residues in the CDR3. Germline V gene data show CDR1 as SGHTA and CDR2 as FQGTGA. CDR3 protein: CASSLAANNEQFF. The CDR3 DNA reads as TGTGCCAGCAGCTTAGCGGCTAACAATGAGCAGTTCTTC.

This clone has a handful of counts. The chain has TRBV5-6 and TRBJ1-1; a possible D gene is TRBD1 (5 bases). This CDR3 region has 14 residues. Germline loops: CDR1 SGHDT, CDR2 YYEEEE. The ends were cut back, 1 base at V and 1 base at J, with 8 bases in the middle. CDR3 protein: CASSLTRGNTEAFF. CDR3 DNA sequence: TGTGCCAGCAGCTTGACAAGGGGGAACACTGAAGCTTTCTTT.

The chain combines TRBV7-3 with TRBJ2-1; 9 bases align to TRBD2. The length of the CDR3 is 17 residues. The germline CDR1 and CDR2 sequences are SGHTA and FQGTGA. The J segment lost 3 bases and the V segment lost 1 base, leaving 7 bases of the junction unmatched. The CDR3: CASSLISGGHNYNEQFF. The CDR3 bases are TGTGCCAGCAGCTTAATTAGCGGGGGTCACAACTACAATGAGCAGTTCTTC.

The chain is built from TRBV9 and TRBJ2-7, with 9 bases matching TRBD1. The CDR3 contains 16 residues. Germline V gene sequence: CDR1 SGDLS, CDR2 YYNGEE. V trimming: 0 bases; J trimming: 0 bases; junction bases outside the gene matches: 4. CDR3 in amino acids: CASSVDGGQGSYEQYF. The CDR3 region has the DNA TGTGCCAGCAGCGTAGATGGGGGACAGGGCTCCTACGAGCAGTACTTC.

This chain uses TRBV18 with TRBJ1-4, with TRBD1 matching over 7 bases. From germline, CDR1 is KGHSH and CDR2 LQKENI. The CDR3 length is 16 residues. Trimming removed 3 bases from V and 8 bases from J; junction bases left unmatched: 12. CDR3 protein: CASSPTRQVGGEKLFF. DNA of the CDR3: TGTGCCAGCTCACCTACCCGTCAAGTAGGGGGCGAAAAACTGTTTTTT.

This clone was seen once. This CDR3 reads CASTSGEHNEQFF. The CDR3 DNA follows: TGTGCCAGCACCTCAGGGGAACACAATGAGCAGTTCTTC. The chain is built from TRBV7-8 and TRBJ2-1, with D possibly matching TRBD1 (6 bases). The V gene's germline CDR1 is SGHVS and CDR2 FQNEAQ. Trimming took 7 bases from V and 5 from J, leaving 12 bases between them. The CDR3 sequence is 13 residues long.

The chain has TRBV10-3 and TRBJ1-2; 9 bases map to TRBD1. The germline V gene encodes CDR1 ENHRY and CDR2 SYGVKD. The CDR3 runs 15 residues. After removal of 6 bases from V and 3 bases from J, the junction contained 8 bases not matched to a gene. The CDR3 sequence is CAIRGTGRGYYGYTF. The CDR3 region has the DNA TGTGCCATCAGAGGGACAGGGAGAGGGTACTATGGCTACACCTTC.

This chain uses TRBV28 with TRBJ2-1, with 11 nucleotides matching TRBD1. The CDR3 has 12 residues. Germline V CDR1 and CDR2: MDHEN, SYDVKM. V was clipped by 5 bases and J by 16 bases; unmatched bases: 7. For the CDR3, the DNA is TGTGCCAGCAGTACTACTGGGACAGGGGGTTTCTTC. This codes for CASSTTGTGGFF.

The chain employs TRBV7-9 and TRBJ2-2; 9 positions agree with TRBD2. V was pared by 6 bases and J by 6 bases, with 11 bases of the junction left unmatched. Per germline, CDR1 SEHNR and CDR2 FQNEAQ (reference sequence). This CDR3 has 16 residues. This CDR3 is CASRDPGLAVSGELFF. For the CDR3, the DNA is TGTGCCAGCAGAGACCCGGGACTAGCTGTGTCCGGGGAGCTGTTTTTT.

The chain has TRBV19 and TRBJ2-1, with 10 bases aligning to TRBD2. After removal of 4 bases from V and 7 bases from J, the junction contained 7 bases not matched to a gene. In germline, CDR1 is LNHDA, CDR2 SQIVND (reference sequence). This CDR3 has 15 residues. For the CDR3, the DNA is TGTGCCAGTAGTACCGCTAGCGGGAGAATTAATGAGCAGTTCTTC. Protein: CASSTASGRINEQFF.

The CDR3 loop reads CASSRVKSGQLNEKLFF. CDR3 coding DNA: TGCGCCAGCAGCCGTGTCAAATCCGGACAGCTCAATGAAAAACTGTTTTTT. The rearrangement links TRBV4-1 to TRBJ1-4; tentatively, D is TRBD1 (6 bases). V was pared by 4 bases and J by 5 bases, with 20 bases between. The germline V gene encodes CDR1 MGHRA and CDR2 YSYEKL. This CDR3 comprises 17 residues.

The chain is built from TRBV27 and TRBJ2-5; 15 bases fit TRBD2. There are 15 residues in the CDR3. CDR1 is MNHEY, CDR2 SMNVEV, per germline (reference sequence). V shed 8 bases and J 6 bases; nucleotides not matched to a gene: 7. DNA of the CDR3: TGTGCCAGCTTCGGACTAGCGGGAGGGCAAAAGACCCAGTACTTC. Its protein product is CASFGLAGGQKTQYF.

This clone appeared a single time. The chain has TRBV7-9 and TRBJ2-7, with D tentatively TRBD1 (6 bases). Germline V lookup: CDR1 SEHNR, CDR2 FQNEAQ (reference sequence). The CDR3 sequence is 16 residues long. V was cut by 1 base and J by 0 bases, with 13 bases left in between. The CDR3 here is CASSLGAGVSSYEQYF. The CDR3 coding sequence is TGTGCCAGCAGCTTAGGAGCAGGGGTTAGCTCCTACGAGCAGTACTTC. The entire variable domain, with the rest obtained from reference TRBV7-9 and TRBJ2-7, is as follows: DTGVSQNPRHKITKRGQNVTFRCDPISEHNRLYWYRQTLGQGPEFLTYFQNEAQLEKSRLLSDRFSAERPKGSFSTLEIQRTEQGDSAMYLCASSLGAGVSSYEQYFGPGTRLTVT.

This chain joins TRBV18 and TRBJ1-2, with TRBD1 identical over 8 bases. The CDR3 length is 13 residues. CDR1 and CDR2 (germline): KGHSH, LQKENI. V gave up 3 bases and J gave up 8 bases; unmatched junction bases: 5. The CDR3 loop is CASSPQGAEGYTF. The CDR3 nucleotides are TGTGCCAGCTCACCCCAGGGGGCCGAGGGCTACACCTTC.

J is TRBJ2-7 and V is TRBV30, with D perhaps TRBD1 (5 bases). Trimming removed 4 bases at V and 5 bases at J, with 24 bases between. CDR1 and CDR2 from the germline V gene are GTSNPN and SVGIG (reference sequence). This CDR3 is 16 amino acids long. CDR3 nucleotides: TGTGCCTGGACACCTTCCTTGTTGCAGGGAAAGGACGAGCAGTACTTC. Protein sequence: CAWTPSLLQGKDEQYF. Full variable domain (rest looked up from reference TRBV30 and TRBJ2-7): SQTIHQWPATLVQPVGSPLSLECTVEGTSNPNLYWYRQAAGRGLQLLFYSVGIGQISSEVPQNLSASRPQDRQFILSSKKLLLSDSGFYLCAWTPSLLQGKDEQYFGPGTRLTVT.

This clone was detected a few times. This chain joins TRBV5-1 and TRBJ1-2; D is undetermined. CDR1 and CDR2 (germline): SGHRS, YFSETQ. This CDR3 has 14 residues. Trimming removed 4 bases at V and 3 bases at J, with 13 bases between. The CDR3 DNA sequence: TGCGCCAGCAGCCCCCCTACGGGAGACTATGGCTACACCTTC. It is translated as CASSPPTGDYGYTF.